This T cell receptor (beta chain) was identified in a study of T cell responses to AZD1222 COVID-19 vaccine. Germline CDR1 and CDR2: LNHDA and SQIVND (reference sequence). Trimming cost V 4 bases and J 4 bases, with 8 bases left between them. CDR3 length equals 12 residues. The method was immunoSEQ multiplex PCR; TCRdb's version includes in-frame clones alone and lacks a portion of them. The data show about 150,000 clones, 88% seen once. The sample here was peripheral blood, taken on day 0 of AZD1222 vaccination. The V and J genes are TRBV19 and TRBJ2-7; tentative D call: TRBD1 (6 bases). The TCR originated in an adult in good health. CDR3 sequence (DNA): TGTGCCAGTAGTACCAGGGGTTACGAGCAGTACTTC. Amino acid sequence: CASSTRGYEQYF.